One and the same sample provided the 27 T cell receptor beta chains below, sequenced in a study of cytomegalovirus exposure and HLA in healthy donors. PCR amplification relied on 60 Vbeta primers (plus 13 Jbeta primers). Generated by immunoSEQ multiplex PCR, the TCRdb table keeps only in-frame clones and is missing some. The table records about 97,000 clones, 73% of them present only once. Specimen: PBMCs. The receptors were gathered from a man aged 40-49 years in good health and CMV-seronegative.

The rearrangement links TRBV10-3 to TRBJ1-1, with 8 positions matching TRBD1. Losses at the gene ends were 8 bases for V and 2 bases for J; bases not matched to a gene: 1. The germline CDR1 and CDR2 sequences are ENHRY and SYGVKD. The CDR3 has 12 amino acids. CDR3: CAIQGANTEAFF. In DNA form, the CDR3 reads TGTGCCATCCAGGGGGCTAACACTGAAGCTTTCTTT.

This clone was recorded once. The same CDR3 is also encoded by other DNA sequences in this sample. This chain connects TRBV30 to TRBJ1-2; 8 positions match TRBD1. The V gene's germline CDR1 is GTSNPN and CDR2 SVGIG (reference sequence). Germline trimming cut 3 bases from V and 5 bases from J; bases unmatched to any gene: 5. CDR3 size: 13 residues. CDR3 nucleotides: TGTGCCTGGAGCCGGGACAGGCCTTATGGCTACACCTTC. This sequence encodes CAWSRDRPYGYTF.

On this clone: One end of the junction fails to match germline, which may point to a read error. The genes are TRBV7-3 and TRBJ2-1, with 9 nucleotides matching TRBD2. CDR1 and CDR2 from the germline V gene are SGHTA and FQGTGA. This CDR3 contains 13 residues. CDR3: CASSPGAGGALVF. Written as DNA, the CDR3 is TGTGCCAGCAGCCCGGGGGCGGGGGGGGCTTTGGTCTTC.

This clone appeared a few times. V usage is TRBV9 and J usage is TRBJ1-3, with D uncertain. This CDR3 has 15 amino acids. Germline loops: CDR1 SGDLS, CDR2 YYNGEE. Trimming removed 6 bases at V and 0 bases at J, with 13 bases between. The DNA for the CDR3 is TGTGCCAGCATGGAGGGTCTACACTCTGGAAACACCATATATTTT. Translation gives CASMEGLHSGNTIYF. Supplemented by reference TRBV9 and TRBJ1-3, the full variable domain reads DSGVTQTPKHLITATGQRVTLRCSPRSGDLSVYWYQQSLDQGLQFLIQYYNGEERAKGNILERFSAQQFPDLHSELNLSSLELGDSALYFCASMEGLHSGNTIYFGEGSWLTVV.

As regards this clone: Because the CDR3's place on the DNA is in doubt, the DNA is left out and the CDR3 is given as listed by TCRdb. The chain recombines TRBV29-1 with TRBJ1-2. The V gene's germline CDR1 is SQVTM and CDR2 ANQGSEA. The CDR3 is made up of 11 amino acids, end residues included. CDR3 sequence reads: CSVGRGSWDTF.

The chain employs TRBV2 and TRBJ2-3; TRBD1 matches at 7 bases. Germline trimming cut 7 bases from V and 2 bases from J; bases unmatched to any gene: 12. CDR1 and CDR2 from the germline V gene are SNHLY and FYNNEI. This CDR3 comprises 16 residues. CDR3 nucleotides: TGTGCCAGCACCCCGGCCCGGACAGGATCCACAGATACGCAGTATTTT. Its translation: CASTPARTGSTDTQYF. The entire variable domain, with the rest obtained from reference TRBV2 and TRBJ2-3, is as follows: EPEVTQTPSHQVTQMGQEVILRCVPISNHLYFYWYRQILGQKVEFLVSFYNNEISEKSEIFDDQFSVERPDGSNFTLKIRSTKLEDSAMYFCASTPARTGSTDTQYFGPGTRLTVL.

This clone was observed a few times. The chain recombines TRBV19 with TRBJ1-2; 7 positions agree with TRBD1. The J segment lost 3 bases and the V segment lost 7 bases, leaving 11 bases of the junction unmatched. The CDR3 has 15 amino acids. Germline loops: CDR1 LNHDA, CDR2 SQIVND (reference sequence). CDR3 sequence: CASTSGSTGDYGYTF. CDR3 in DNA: TGTGCCAGTACCTCGGGGAGCACAGGGGACTATGGCTACACCTTC.

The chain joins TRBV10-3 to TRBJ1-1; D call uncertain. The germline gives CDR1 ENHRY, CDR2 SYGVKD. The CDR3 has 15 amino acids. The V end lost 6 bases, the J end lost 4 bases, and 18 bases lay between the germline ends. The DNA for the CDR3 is TGTGCCATCAGGCATTCTGAGGGTTCGGGCACTGAAGCTTTCTTT. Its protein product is CAIRHSEGSGTEAFF.

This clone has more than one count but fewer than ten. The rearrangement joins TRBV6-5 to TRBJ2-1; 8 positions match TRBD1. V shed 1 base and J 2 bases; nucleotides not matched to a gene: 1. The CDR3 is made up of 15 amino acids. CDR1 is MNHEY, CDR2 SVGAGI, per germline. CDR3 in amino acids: CASSYYRGTYNEQFF. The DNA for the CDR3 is TGTGCCAGCAGTTACTACAGGGGGACCTACAATGAGCAGTTCTTC.

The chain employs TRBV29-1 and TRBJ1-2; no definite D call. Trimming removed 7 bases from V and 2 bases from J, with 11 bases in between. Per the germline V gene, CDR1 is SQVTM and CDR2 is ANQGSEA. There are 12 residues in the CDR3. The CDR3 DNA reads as TGCAGCGCGGAGGGCAGGAACTATGGCTACACCTTC. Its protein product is CSAEGRNYGYTF.

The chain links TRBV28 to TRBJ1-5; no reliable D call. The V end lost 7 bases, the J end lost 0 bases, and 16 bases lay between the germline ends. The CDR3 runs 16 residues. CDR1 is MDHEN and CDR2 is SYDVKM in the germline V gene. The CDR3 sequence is CASTIRLTLSNQPQHF. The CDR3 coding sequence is TGTGCCAGCACTATACGCCTAACTCTTAGCAATCAGCCCCAGCATTTT.

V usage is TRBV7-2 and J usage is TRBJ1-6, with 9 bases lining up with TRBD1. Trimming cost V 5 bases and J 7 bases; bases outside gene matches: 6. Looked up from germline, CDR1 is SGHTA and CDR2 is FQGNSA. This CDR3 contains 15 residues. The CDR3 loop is CASSEQGARNSPLHF. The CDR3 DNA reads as TGTGCCAGCAGCGAACAGGGGGCGAGAAATTCACCCCTCCACTTT. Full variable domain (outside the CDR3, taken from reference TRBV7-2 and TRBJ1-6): GAGVSQSPSNKVTEKGKDVELRCDPISGHTALYWYRQSLGQGLEFLIYFQGNSAPDKSGLPSDRFSAERTGGSVSTLTIQRTQQEDSAVYLCASSEQGARNSPLHFGNGTRLTVT.

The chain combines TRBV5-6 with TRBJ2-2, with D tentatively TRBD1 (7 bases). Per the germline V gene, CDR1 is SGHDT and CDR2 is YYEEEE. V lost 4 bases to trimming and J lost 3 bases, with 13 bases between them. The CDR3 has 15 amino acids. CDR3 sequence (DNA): TGTGCCAGCAGCCTCCAGGGGGACTACACCGGGGAGCTGTTTTTT. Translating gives CASSLQGDYTGELFF.

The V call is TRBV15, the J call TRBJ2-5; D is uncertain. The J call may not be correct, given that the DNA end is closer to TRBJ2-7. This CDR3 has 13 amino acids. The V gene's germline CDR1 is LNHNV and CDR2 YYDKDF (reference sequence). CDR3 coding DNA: TGTGCCACCAGCAGAGATTATCGCTACGAGCAGTACTTC. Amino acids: CATSRDYRYEQYF.

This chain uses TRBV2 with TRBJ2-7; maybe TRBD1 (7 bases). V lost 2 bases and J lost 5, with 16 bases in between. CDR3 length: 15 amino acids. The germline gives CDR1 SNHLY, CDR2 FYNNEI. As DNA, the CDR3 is TGTGCCAGCAGTGAATCAGGGGGAGGCTACGACGAGCAGTACTTC. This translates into CASSESGGGYDEQYF.

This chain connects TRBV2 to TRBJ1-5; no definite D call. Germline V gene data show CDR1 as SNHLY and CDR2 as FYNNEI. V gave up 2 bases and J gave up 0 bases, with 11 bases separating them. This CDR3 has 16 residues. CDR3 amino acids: CASSEWLTDSNQPQHF. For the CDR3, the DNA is TGTGCCAGCAGTGAATGGTTAACAGATAGCAATCAGCCCCAGCATTTT. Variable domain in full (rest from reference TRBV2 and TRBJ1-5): EPEVTQTPSHQVTQMGQEVILRCVPISNHLYFYWYRQILGQKVEFLVSFYNNEISEKSEIFDDQFSVERPDGSNFTLKIRSTKLEDSAMYFCASSEWLTDSNQPQHFGDGTRLSIL.

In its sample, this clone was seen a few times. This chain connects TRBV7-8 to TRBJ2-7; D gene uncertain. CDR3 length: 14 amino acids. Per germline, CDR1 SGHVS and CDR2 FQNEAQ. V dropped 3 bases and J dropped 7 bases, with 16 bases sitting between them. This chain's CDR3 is CASSFGRPPAEQYF. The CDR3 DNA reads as TGTGCCAGCAGCTTTGGCAGGCCCCCTGCAGAGCAGTACTTC. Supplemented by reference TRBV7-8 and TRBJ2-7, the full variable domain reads GAGVSQSPRYKVAKRGQDVALRCDPISGHVSLFWYQQALGQGPEFLTYFQNEAQLDKSGLPSDRFFAERPEGSVSTLKIQRTQQEDSAVYLCASSFGRPPAEQYFGPGTRLTVT.

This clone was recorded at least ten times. CDR3 in amino acids: CASSHPQGAKNIQYF. In DNA form, the CDR3 reads TGCGCCAGCAGCCACCCACAGGGGGCCAAAAACATTCAGTACTTC. V gene TRBV4-1 combines with J gene TRBJ2-4; 7 bases are a match to TRBD1. The V and J ends lost 3 bases and 1 base, in that order; junction bases with no gene match: 3. This CDR3 has 15 residues. The germline CDR1 and CDR2 sequences are MGHRA and YSYEKL.

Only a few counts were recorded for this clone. CDR3: CASIRDRGYTIYF. CDR3 bases: TGTGCCAGCATCAGGGACAGGGGCTACACCATATATTTT. This chain connects TRBV2 to TRBJ1-3; 10 positions agree with TRBD1. CDR1 is SNHLY and CDR2 is FYNNEI in the germline V gene. J gave up 8 bases and V 7 bases, and 5 bases lay outside the gene matches. This CDR3 has 13 amino acids.

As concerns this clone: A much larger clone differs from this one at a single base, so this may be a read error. CDR3 bases: TGTGCCAGCAGTGAAGATAGCGGGGGGGCCTACGAGCAGTACTTC. Translation gives CASSEDSGGAYEQYF. This rearrangement joins TRBV6-1 to TRBJ2-5, with TRBD2 matching 11 bases. The end of the DNA aligns better with TRBJ2-7, so the J call may be wrong. Germline V gene lookup returns CDR1 MNHNS and CDR2 SASEGT. CDR3 size: 15 residues.

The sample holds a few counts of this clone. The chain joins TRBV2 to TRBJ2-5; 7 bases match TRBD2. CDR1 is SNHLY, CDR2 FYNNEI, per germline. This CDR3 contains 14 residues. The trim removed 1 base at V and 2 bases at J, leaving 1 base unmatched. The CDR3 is CASSEVRGQETQYF. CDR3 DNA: TGTGCCAGCAGTGAAGTGCGGGGGCAAGAGACCCAGTACTTC. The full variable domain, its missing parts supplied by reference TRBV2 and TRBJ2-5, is EPEVTQTPSHQVTQMGQEVILRCVPISNHLYFYWYRQILGQKVEFLVSFYNNEISEKSEIFDDQFSVERPDGSNFTLKIRSTKLEDSAMYFCASSEVRGQETQYFGPGTRLLVL.

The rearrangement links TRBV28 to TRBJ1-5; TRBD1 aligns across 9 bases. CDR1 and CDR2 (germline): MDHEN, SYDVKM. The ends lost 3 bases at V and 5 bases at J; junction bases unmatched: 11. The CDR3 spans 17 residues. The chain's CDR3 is CASSFSIGQGLYQPQHF. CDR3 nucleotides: TGTGCCAGCAGTTTCTCTATCGGACAGGGGCTCTATCAGCCCCAGCATTTT. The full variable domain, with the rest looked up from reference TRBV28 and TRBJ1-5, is DVKVTQSSRYLVKRTGEKVFLECVQDMDHENMFWYRQDPGLGLRLIYFSYDVKMKEKGDIPEGYSVSREKKERFSLILESASTNQTSMYLCASSFSIGQGLYQPQHFGDGTRLSIL.

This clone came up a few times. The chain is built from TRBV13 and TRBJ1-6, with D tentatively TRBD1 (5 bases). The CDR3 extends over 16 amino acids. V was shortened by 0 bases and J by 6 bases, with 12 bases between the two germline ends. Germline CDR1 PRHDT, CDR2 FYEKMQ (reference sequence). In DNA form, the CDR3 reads TGTGCCAGCAGCTTAGGCCTTCGGGGACTTAATTCACCCCTCCACTTT. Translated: CASSLGLRGLNSPLHF.

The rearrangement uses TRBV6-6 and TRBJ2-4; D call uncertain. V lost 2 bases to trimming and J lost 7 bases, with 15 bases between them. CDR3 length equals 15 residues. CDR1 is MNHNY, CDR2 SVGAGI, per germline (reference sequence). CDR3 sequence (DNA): TGTGCCAGCAGTTACACCACAACGCAGAGGAACATTCAGTACTTC. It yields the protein CASSYTTTQRNIQYF.

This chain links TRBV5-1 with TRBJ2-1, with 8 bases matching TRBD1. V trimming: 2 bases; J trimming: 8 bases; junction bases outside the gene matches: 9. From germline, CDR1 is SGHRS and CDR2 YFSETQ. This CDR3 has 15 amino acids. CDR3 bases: TGCGCCAGCAGCTTTGGACAGGGTCCCTGGGATGAGCAGTTCTTC. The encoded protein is CASSFGQGPWDEQFF.

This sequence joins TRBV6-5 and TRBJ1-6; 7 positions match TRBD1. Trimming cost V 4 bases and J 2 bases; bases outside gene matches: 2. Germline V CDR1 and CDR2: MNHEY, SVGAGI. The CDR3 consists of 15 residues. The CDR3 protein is CASSFQGAYNSPLHF. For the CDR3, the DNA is TGTGCCAGCAGTTTTCAGGGGGCCTATAATTCACCCCTCCACTTT.

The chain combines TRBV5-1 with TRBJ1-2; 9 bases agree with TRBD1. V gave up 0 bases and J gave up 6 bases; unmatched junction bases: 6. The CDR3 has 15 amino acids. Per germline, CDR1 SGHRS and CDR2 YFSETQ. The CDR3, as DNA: TGCGCCAGCAGCTTGGTCGACAGGGGGGCGGATGGCTACACCTTC. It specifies CASSLVDRGADGYTF.